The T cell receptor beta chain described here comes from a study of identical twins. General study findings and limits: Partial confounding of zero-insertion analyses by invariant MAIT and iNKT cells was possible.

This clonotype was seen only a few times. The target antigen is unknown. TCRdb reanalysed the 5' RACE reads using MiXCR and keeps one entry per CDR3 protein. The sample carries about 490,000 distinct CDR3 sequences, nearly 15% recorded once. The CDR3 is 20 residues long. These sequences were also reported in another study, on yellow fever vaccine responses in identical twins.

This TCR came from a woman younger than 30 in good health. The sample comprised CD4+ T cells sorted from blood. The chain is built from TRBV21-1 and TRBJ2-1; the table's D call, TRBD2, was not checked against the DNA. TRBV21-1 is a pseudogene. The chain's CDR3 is CASSKSILGLAEHSYNEQFF. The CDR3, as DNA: TGTGCCAGCAGCAAAAGTATCCTGGGACTAGCGGAGCACTCCTACAATGAGCAGTTCTTC.